This passage covers 10 T cell receptor beta chains from one sample sequenced in a study of blood T cell repertoires in COVID-19. The table came from immunoSEQ multiplex PCR; TCRdb's copy has only in-frame clones and leaves some out. The repertoire includes fewer than 250,000 clones, about 87% of them detected once, and 3% to 3.5% sits in the top ten. Sequenced: peripheral blood. Source of these receptors: a man aged 55 to 70 with acute or convalescent COVID-19.

The V and J genes are TRBV7-9 and TRBJ1-1; D not certain. CDR1 and CDR2 (germline): SEHNR, FQNEAQ (reference sequence). The V and J ends lost 2 bases and 0 bases respectively, with 19 bases between them. The CDR3 length is 18 residues. CDR3 sequence: CASSLWALSNKMNTEAFF. The CDR3 DNA sequence: TGTGCCAGCAGCTTATGGGCCCTTAGTAACAAAATGAACACTGAAGCTTTCTTT.

This rearrangement joins TRBV19 to TRBJ2-7; 12 bases agree with TRBD2. Trimming took 0 bases from V and 7 from J; bases not matched to a gene: 4. Germline V gives CDR1 LNHDA, CDR2 SQIVND (reference sequence). The CDR3 is made up of 15 amino acids. CDR3 DNA sequence: TGTGCCAGTAGTATAGATCCCCTAGCGGGGGGGGAGCAGTACTTC. As protein: CASSIDPLAGGEQYF. Together with reference TRBV19 and TRBJ2-7, the CDR3 gives the full variable domain: DGGITQSPKYLFRKEGQNVTLSCEQNLNHDAMYWYRQDPGQGLRLIYYSQIVNDFQKGDIAEGYSVSREKKESFPLTVTSAQKNPTAFYLCASSIDPLAGGEQYFGPGTRLTVT.

The chain carries TRBV18 and TRBJ2-2; D gene unclear. Per the germline V gene, CDR1 is KGHSH and CDR2 is LQKENI. There are 14 residues in the CDR3. V was cut by 1 base and J by 1 base, with 4 bases left in between. The DNA for the CDR3 is TGTGCCAGCTCACCACGACAGAACACCGGGGAGCTGTTTTTT. Translation: CASSPRQNTGELFF.

This clone was observed at least ten times. V gene TRBV13 combines with J gene TRBJ2-7, with TRBD2 identical over 8 bases. Germline V gene lookup returns CDR1 PRHDT and CDR2 FYEKMQ (reference sequence). The CDR3 sequence is 14 residues long. Germline trimming cut 5 bases from V and 3 bases from J; bases unmatched to any gene: 6. The CDR3 sequence: CASSLSGTSYEQYF. The CDR3 DNA sequence: TGTGCCAGCAGCCTCTCCGGGACTAGCTACGAGCAGTACTTC.

The CDR3 protein is CASSPRPGWQGATGELFF. The CDR3 nucleotides read TGTGCCAGCAGCCCCCGACCTGGGTGGCAGGGGGCGACCGGGGAGCTGTTTTTT. The chain joins TRBV21-1 to TRBJ2-2; the table's D call of TRBD1 was not tested on the DNA. TRBV21-1 has pseudogene status. This CDR3 comprises 18 residues.

V usage is TRBV2 and J usage is TRBJ2-3, with 13 nucleotides matching TRBD2. The V gene end was trimmed by 7 bases and the J gene end by 4 bases; junction bases not matched to a gene: 5. This CDR3 is 15 amino acids long. From germline, CDR1 is SNHLY and CDR2 FYNNEI. The CDR3 spells CASTQTSGGPDTQYF. CDR3 sequence (DNA): TGTGCCAGCACCCAGACTAGCGGGGGGCCAGATACGCAGTATTTT.

The J gene is TRBJ1-2, the V gene TRBV19; possibly TRBD1 for D (6 bases). Trimming removed 7 bases from V and 1 base from J, with 13 bases in between. Germline V gene sequence: CDR1 LNHDA, CDR2 SQIVND (reference sequence). The CDR3 spans 14 residues. The DNA of the CDR3 is TGTGCCAGTAACTTGGGACAACGTAACTATGGCTACACCTTC. This encodes CASNLGQRNYGYTF. Complete variable domain (other parts from reference TRBV19 and TRBJ1-2): DGGITQSPKYLFRKEGQNVTLSCEQNLNHDAMYWYRQDPGQGLRLIYYSQIVNDFQKGDIAEGYSVSREKKESFPLTVTSAQKNPTAFYLCASNLGQRNYGYTFGSGTRLTVV.

This clone was counted many times. The CDR3 bases are TGCAGCGTGACCCAGACTAGCTGGGGGCCAGATACGCAGTATTTT. It yields the protein CSVTQTSWGPDTQYF. V gene TRBV29-1 combines with J gene TRBJ2-3; TRBD2 is a possible D gene (7 bases). Germline CDR1 and CDR2: SQVTM and ANQGSEA. There are 15 residues in the CDR3. V lost 6 bases and J lost 4, with 20 bases in between.

V is TRBV11-2 and J is TRBJ1-2; 8 bases are a match to TRBD1. This CDR3 region has 15 residues. V dropped 5 bases and J dropped 8; count of bases not matched to a gene: 13. The germline V gene encodes CDR1 SGHAT and CDR2 FQNNGV. The CDR3 region is CASSLTRTGRVGYTF. CDR3 nucleotide sequence: TGTGCCAGCAGCCTCACCCGGACAGGGCGAGTAGGCTACACCTTC.

The rearrangement joins TRBV19 to TRBJ2-5, with 7 positions matching TRBD1. This CDR3 is built from 13 residues. After removal of 4 bases from V and 5 bases from J, the junction contained 4 bases not matched to a gene. From germline, CDR1 is LNHDA and CDR2 SQIVND (reference sequence). The CDR3 spells CASSTDRWETQYF. The CDR3 bases are TGTGCCAGTAGTACGGACAGGTGGGAGACCCAGTACTTC.